The rows below give T cell receptor beta chains drawn from one sample of a study of lymphopenia after photon versus proton radiotherapy. The method was immunoSEQ multiplex PCR; TCRdb's version includes in-frame clones alone and lacks a portion of them. The profile shows roughly 30,000 clones, about 81% of them singletons. The specimen comprised peripheral blood, sampled from a patient treated with photon-based radiotherapy. The receptors were gathered from a middle-aged man with gastric cancer. Each CDR3 is given with its conserved first and last residue. The D gene is left open where the match is weak. Some rows mark clone size as missing; the rest say once, few, many or name a class of expanded clone.

>TRBJ2-5|TRBV20-1|.|once
TGCAGTGCGGCCGAGGAGACCCAGTACTTC
CSAAEETQYF
>TRBJ2-5|TRBV7-9|TRBD1|.
TGTGCCAGCGGCACAGGGGAGTGGCAAGAGACCCAGTACTTC
CASGTGEWQETQYF
>TRBJ2-3|TRBV5-1|.|.
TGCGCCAGCAGCTTGGCAGTGAGAACAGATACGCAGTATTTT
CASSLAVRTDTQYF
>TRBJ2-4|TRBV30|.|.
TGTGCCTGGAGTTCGACACGAGTCGGCATTCAGTACTTC
CAWSSTRVGIQYF
>TRBJ1-2|TRBV11-2|TRBD1|.
TGTGCCAGCAGCCATTACCGGGACAGACCTAACTATGGCTACACCTTC
CASSHYRDRPNYGYTF
>TRBJ2-1|TRBV10-3|TRBD2|.
TGTGCCGCCGGGACTAGCGGCAACAATGAGCAGTTCTTC
CAAGTSGNNEQFF
>TRBJ1-2|TRBV19|.|few
TGTGCCAGTAGTATCGACCCTGAGGGTAACTATGGCTACACCTTC
CASSIDPEGNYGYTF
>TRBJ2-6|TRBV7-3|.|.
TGTGCCAGCAGCCCGCACACACGCTTACAAAGTCGGGCCAACGTCCTGACTTTC
CASSPHTRLQSRANVLTF
>TRBJ1-2|TRBV2|TRBD1|few
TGTGCCAGCAGTGAAAGACGGACAGGGTACGGCTACACCTTC
CASSERRTGYGYTF
>TRBJ2-5|TRBV7-7|.|many
TGTGCCAGCAGCTTACACAGGCAAGAGACCCAGTACTTC
CASSLHRQETQYF
>TRBJ2-3|TRBV9|.|.
TGTGCCAGCAGCGTAGACCCCGGGGGGCTGGTCACAGATACGCAGTATTTT
CASSVDPGGLVTDTQYF
>TRBJ2-2|TRBV5-6|TRBD2|once
TGTGCCAGCAGCTCTCCTAGCGGGGGCCCCGGGGAGCTGTTTTTT
CASSSPSGGPGELFF
>TRBJ1-2|TRBV4-3|.|.
TGCGCCAGCAGCCAAGCATTGGGAGGCTATGGCTACACCTTC
CASSQALGGYGYTF
>TRBJ1-4|TRBV18|TRBD1|once
TGTGCCAGCTCACCGGACAGGGGGCAGGAAAAACTGTTTTTT
CASSPDRGQEKLFF
>TRBJ2-5|TRBV30|.|.
TGTGCCTGGAGTGGGAGCTCTCAAGAGACCCAGTACTTC
CAWSGSSQETQYF
>TRBJ1-2|TRBV2|.|.
TGTGCCAGCAGCCTAATAGGACAGCCCTATGGCTACACCTTC
CASSLIGQPYGYTF
>TRBJ2-4|TRBV4-3|.|.
TGCGCCAGCGCCCCTTCGCTAGCCAAAAACATTCAGTACTTC
CASAPSLAKNIQYF
>TRBJ2-5|TRBV30|TRBD1|.
TGTGCCTGGAGTACAGGGGATCAGACCCAGTACTTC
CAWSTGDQTQYF
>TRBJ2-1|TRBV11-2|.|.
TGTGCCAGCAGCTTAGATAGTCCCAATGAGCAGTTCTTC
CASSLDSPNEQFF
>TRBJ2-6|TRBV25-1|.|.
TGTGCCAGCAGTGAAGGAGGTCCGCTTGGGGCCAACGTCCTGACTTTC
CASSEGGPLGANVLTF
>TRBJ1-2|TRBV5-1|TRBD1|.
TGCGCCAGCAGCTTGGAACCTGGACAGGGAGGCTATGGCTACACCTTC
CASSLEPGQGGYGYTF
>TRBJ1-2|TRBV5-1|TRBD1|.
TGCGCCAGCAGCCCCACGACAGGGGAGTTGGGCTATGGCTACACCTTC
CASSPTTGELGYGYTF
>TRBJ2-3|TRBV11-3|TRBD2|.
TGTGCCAGCAGTCGACTAGCGGGCATCACAGATACGCAGTATTTT
CASSRLAGITDTQYF
>TRBJ2-4|TRBV14|TRBD2|.
TGTGCCAGCAGCCATAGGGACTATCATGAGTACTTC
CASSHRDYHEYF
>TRBJ2-5|TRBV9|.|.
TGTGCCAGCAGCTCCGTTTTTCAAGAGACCCAGTACTTC
CASSSVFQETQYF
>TRBJ2-7|TRBV20-1|.|.
TGCAGTGCTAGCGGGGGCTACGAGCAGTACTTC
CSASGGYEQYF
>TRBJ2-1|TRBV2|TRBD2|.
TGTGCCAGCAGCGCAGGTTTAGCGGGGAAACCTTACAATGAGCAGTTCTTC
CASSAGLAGKPYNEQFF
>TRBJ1-6|TRBV19|.|.
TGTGCCAGTAGTAAGGGGGACATTAATTCACCCCTCCACTTT
CASSKGDINSPLHF
>TRBJ1-2|TRBV27|.|.
TGTGCCAGCAGTCCCCTCGGACTATCGAACATAGCTAACTATGGCTACACCTTC
CASSPLGLSNIANYGYTF
>TRBJ2-1|TRBV9|.|.
TGTGCCAGCAGCGTAAATTCCCGTGAGCAGTTCTTC
CASSVNSREQFF
>TRBJ1-4|TRBV30|TRBD1|.
TGTGCCTGGAACCTGGGACAGACTAAGTTAGAACTGTTTTTT
CAWNLGQTKLELFF
>TRBJ1-1|TRBV4-1|.|few
TGCGCCAGCAGCCATCCCTCTGGGACTGAAGCTTTCTTT
CASSHPSGTEAFF
>TRBJ1-2|TRBV5-4|.|.
TGTGCCAGCAGCTCAGGGTCTTCATACGAAGGCTACACCTTC
CASSSGSSYEGYTF
>TRBJ1-1|TRBV5-6|.|.
TGTGCCAGCAGCCGTAGGTCGATTGAAGCTTTCTTT
CASSRRSIEAFF
>TRBJ1-5|TRBV6-1|TRBD1|few
TGTGCCAGCAGCCGCGACAGGGGAGTCAATCAGCCCCAGCATTTT
CASSRDRGVNQPQHF
>TRBJ2-1|TRBV21-1|.|.
TGTGCCAGCAGCAAAGTCAGCCACTCCTACAATGAGCAGTTCTTC
CASSKVSHSYNEQFF
>TRBJ2-1|TRBV18|TRBD1|.
TGTGCCAGCTCGATTGACAGGGCGAATGAGCAGTTCTTC
CASSIDRANEQFF
>TRBJ1-2|TRBV9|.|few
TGTGCCAGCAGCGTAGAAGGGTATGGCAACTATGGCTACACCTTC
CASSVEGYGNYGYTF
>TRBJ2-7|TRBV30|TRBD1|.
TGTGCCTGGAGAAACCCGGGACAGGCGTCCTACGAGCAGTACTTC
CAWRNPGQASYEQYF
>TRBJ1-6|TRBV30|TRBD1|few
TGTGCCTGGAGTGTACCCGGACAGGGCTATTCACCCCTCCACTTT
CAWSVPGQGYSPLHF
>TRBJ1-2|TRBV6-1|TRBD1|.
TGTGCCACCCCACGGACAGGGGGCAGCTATGGCTACACCTTC
CATPRTGGSYGYTF
>TRBJ2-1|TRBV28|.|few
TGTGCCAGCAGTTCGGGGCAGGATCGCAATGAGCAGTTCTTC
CASSSGQDRNEQFF
>TRBJ1-5|TRBV19|TRBD1|.
TGTGCCAGTAGTAAGCGGGGACAGGGGGTAAATCAGCCCCAGCATTTT
CASSKRGQGVNQPQHF
>TRBJ2-3|TRBV10-3|.|.
TGTGCGAACCGGGACTCACCCACAGATACGCAGTATTTT
CANRDSPTDTQYF
>TRBJ2-7|TRBV6-5|.|.
TGTGCCAGCAGTTACGTCGGCGGAACCTACGAGCAGTACTTC
CASSYVGGTYEQYF
>TRBJ2-3|TRBV5-1|.|.
TGCGCCAGCAGCATGAGCGGTGTTAGCACAGATACGCAGTATTTT
CASSMSGVSTDTQYF
>TRBJ2-3|TRBV7-9|.|.
TGTGCCAGCAGCTTAGAAGATACGCAGTATTTT
CASSLEDTQYF
>TRBJ2-1|TRBV6-6|TRBD2|.
TGTGCCAGCAGTTACTGGGGACTAGCTGACAATGAGCAGTTCTTC
CASSYWGLADNEQFF
>TRBJ2-5|TRBV20-1|.|.
TGCAGTGCTAGAGTTGCGGAGACCCAGTACTTC
CSARVAETQYF
>TRBJ2-2|TRBV5-4|.|few
TGTGCCAGCAGCTTGAGGGGGGAGCTGTTTTTT
CASSLRGELFF
>TRBJ2-4|TRBV5-6|.|.
TGTGCCAGCAGCCGACAGGAAAACATTCAGTACTTC
CASSRQENIQYF
>TRBJ1-1|TRBV25-1|TRBD1|.
TGTGCCAGCAGTGAGGCCGGGACAGGGGGCACTGAAGCTTTCTTT
CASSEAGTGGTEAFF
>TRBJ2-7|TRBV12-5|TRBD1|once
TGTGCTAGTGGTCTTGAAGGGACAGGCTACGAGCAGTACTTC
CASGLEGTGYEQYF
>TRBJ2-3|TRBV4-1|.|few
TGCGCCAGCAGCCAGATCGATATGGGGTTTACCCTATGGGATACGCAGTATTTT
CASSQIDMGFTLWDTQYF
>TRBJ2-3|TRBV19|.|.
TGTGCCAGTAGGAGTCCGAAGGGCTGGACTAGCACAGATACGCAGTATTTT
CASRSPKGWTSTDTQYF